This T cell receptor (beta chain) was sequenced during a study of radiation and T cells in renal cell carcinoma. Study-wide results and limits: Pretreatment tumor biopsies were lacking, so baseline clonotypes are unknown. Top tumor clonotypes rose in blood 2 weeks post-radiation, then contracted.

The time point is: baseline pretreatment blood. Treatment here: 15 Gy SBRT to primary tumor, nephrectomy 4 weeks later. Radiation-treated patients gave blood at baseline, week 2 and week 4. With regard to this clone: Its antigen is unknown.

Libraries were prepared by immunoSEQ multiplex PCR; TCRdb keeps only in-frame clonotypes and omits some of them. The data contain 150,000 or so clones, 88% of them singletons. Germline V gene data show CDR1 as MDHEN and CDR2 as SYDVKM. CDR3 length: 12 amino acids. The V end lost 5 bases, the J end lost 10 bases, and 14 bases lay between the germline ends. This chain connects TRBV28 to TRBJ1-1; possible D gene TRBD1, 5 bases. Material: blood, obtained from a patient whose treatment included radiotherapy and nephrectomy. This TCR derives from a woman in her 70s with renal cell carcinoma. CDR3 sequence reads: CASSRSGGVAFF. The CDR3 DNA sequence: TGTGCCAGCAGTCGCTCTGGGGGTGTAGCTTTCTTT.